This T cell receptor beta chain is drawn from a study of T cell responses to AZD1222 COVID-19 vaccine. Sequenced by immunoSEQ multiplex PCR; TCRdb stores in-frame clones only, minus some. Altogether approximately 210,000 clones are present, 91% being singletons, with the ten largest covering about 3.5%. As to this clone: Its antigen is unknown.

Whole-study results and caveats: Seropositive at baseline were only six AZD1222 recipients. Unmutated variant regions are reportedly the target of nearly half of TCRs that are spike-specific. All repertoire sampling was performed exclusively after the peak T cell response.

The study pooled second doses at about 4 or about 12 weeks. Trimming took off 0 bases at V and 10 bases at J, with 7 bases between the two ends. The CDR3 has 12 amino acids. The germline V gene has CDR1 SGHNT and CDR2 YYREEE (reference sequence). This specimen was peripheral blood, taken 28 days after the second AZD1222 dose. This TCR came from an adult who received the AZD1222 COVID-19 vaccine. The rearrangement joins TRBV5-4 to TRBJ1-4; D remains ambiguous. Written as DNA, the CDR3 is TGTGCCAGCAGCTTGGAAATGGGAAAACTGTTTTTT. This translates into CASSLEMGKLFF.